The 8 T cell receptor beta chains below come from one sample, sequenced in a study of OX40 agonist ivuxolimab in advanced cancers. Here immunoSEQ multiplex PCR was the method, and the copy in TCRdb shows in-frame clones only, minus some. Among about 83,000 clones listed, about 88% were seen once. The specimen was CD4+ or CD8+ T cells sorted from blood, collected in a trial of the OX40 agonist ivuxolimab. The receptors stem from an adult with an advanced solid tumor such as melanoma, head and neck, liver or kidney cancer.

V and J are TRBV7-6 and TRBJ2-5, with D hard to call. V was trimmed by 3 bases and J by 4 bases, leaving 15 bases between them. The CDR3 totals 15 residues. Germline CDR1 reads SGHVS; CDR2 reads FNYEAQ. The CDR3 is CASSFGLVGPETQYF. Written as DNA, the CDR3 is TGTGCCAGCAGCTTTGGCTTGGTTGGGCCAGAGACCCAGTACTTC. The full variable domain, in which reference TRBV7-6 and TRBJ2-5 provide the parts outside the CDR3, is GAGVSQSPRYKVTKRGQDVALRCDPISGHVSLYWYRQALGQGPEFLTYFNYEAQQDKSGLPNDRFSAERPEGSISTLTIQRTEQRDSAMYRCASSFGLVGPETQYFGPGTRLLVL.

This chain joins TRBV5-1 and TRBJ2-1; tentative D call: TRBD1 (6 bases). Germline lookup yields CDR1 SGHRS and CDR2 YFSETQ. V was shortened by 1 base and J by 2 bases, with 10 bases between the two germline ends. The CDR3 runs to 15 residues. The DNA for the CDR3 is TGCGCCAGCAGCTTGATACAGGGAACCTACAATGAGCAGTTCTTC. Its translation: CASSLIQGTYNEQFF.

This chain joins TRBV7-3 and TRBJ2-1; tentatively, D is TRBD2 (6 bases). Germline V gene data show CDR1 as SGHTA and CDR2 as FQGTGA. The CDR3 covers 14 residues. V shed 2 bases and J shed 4 bases, with 9 bases lying between them. DNA of the CDR3: TGTGCCAGCAGCTTAGCGGGAAGGTACAATGAGCAGTTCTTC. Translated: CASSLAGRYNEQFF.

The chain has TRBV10-3 and TRBJ2-1; no clear D gene. V was trimmed by 8 bases and J by 4 bases, leaving 12 bases between them. The germline gives CDR1 ENHRY, CDR2 SYGVKD. This CDR3 is built from 13 residues. Here the CDR3 reads CAIWADKYNEQFF. CDR3 bases: TGTGCCATCTGGGCAGATAAATACAATGAGCAGTTCTTC.

The J gene is TRBJ1-4, the V gene TRBV28; 8 bases line up with TRBD1. Trimming cost V 4 bases and J 5 bases; bases outside gene matches: 9. The CDR3 contains 16 residues. Germline values: CDR1 MDHEN, CDR2 SYDVKM. CDR3: CASSSLSGGTNEKLFF. As DNA, the CDR3 is TGTGCCAGCAGTTCCCTCTCAGGGGGCACGAATGAAAAACTGTTTTTT.

The chain has TRBV29-1 and TRBJ2-5; D is unclear. The V end lost 0 bases, the J end lost 3 bases, and 5 bases lay between the germline ends. The CDR3 runs to 12 residues. CDR1 and CDR2 (germline): SQVTM, ANQGSEA. DNA of the CDR3: TGCAGCGTTGAAGATTGGAAAGAGACCCAGTACTTC. This codes for CSVEDWKETQYF.

The rearrangement links TRBV18 to TRBJ1-1; no definite D call. The germline V gene encodes CDR1 KGHSH and CDR2 LQKENI. This CDR3 is 15 amino acids long. V was shortened by 1 base and J by 1 base, with 10 bases between the two germline ends. The CDR3 reads CASSPRRERNTEAFF. DNA of the CDR3: TGTGCCAGCTCACCACGGAGGGAGAGGAACACTGAAGCTTTCTTT.

This chain connects TRBV12-5 to TRBJ2-7, with 7 bases that match TRBD1. The CDR3 totals 13 residues. Looked up from germline, CDR1 is LGHNT and CDR2 is FRNRAP. The V gene end was trimmed by 8 bases and the J gene end by 5 bases; junction bases not matched to a gene: 9. As DNA, the CDR3 is TGTGCTAGTACCCCGACAGGGCCGAACGAGCAGTACTTC. It is translated as CASTPTGPNEQYF.